A selection of T cell receptor beta chains follows, all from one sample in a study of blood T cell repertoires in COVID-19. TCRdb keeps only in-frame clones here, not all; method: immunoSEQ multiplex PCR. In the table there are some 140,000 clones, 84% of which are singletons. Input material: PBMCs or T cells enriched from blood (not recorded which). Receptors were obtained from a man aged 40-49 years with acute COVID-19. Each CDR3 is given without its conserved first and last residue. The order of the fields is V gene, J gene, CDR3 protein.

v_gene: TRBV11-2; j_gene: TRBJ1-2; CDR3aa: ASSLGQGRGYGYT
v_gene: TRBV10-3; j_gene: TRBJ2-1; CDR3aa: AISESSGGLAEQF
v_gene: TRBV6-5; j_gene: TRBJ2-3; CDR3aa: ASSSSGGGTDTQY
v_gene: TRBV7-2; j_gene: TRBJ2-2; CDR3aa: ASSFRGGVLAELF
v_gene: TRBV18; j_gene: TRBJ1-5; CDR3aa: ASSPPIIDGGSQPQH
v_gene: TRBV19; j_gene: TRBJ2-1; CDR3aa: ASRGLSSVDEQF
v_gene: TRBV19; j_gene: TRBJ2-5; CDR3aa: ASSIRQWETQY
v_gene: TRBV6-5; j_gene: TRBJ1-2; CDR3aa: ASSYTPARHGYT
v_gene: TRBV7-2; j_gene: TRBJ2-7; CDR3aa: ASSRRRGEQY
v_gene: TRBV7-2; j_gene: TRBJ2-2; CDR3aa: ASSLDRGQVGELF
v_gene: TRBV2; j_gene: TRBJ1-5; CDR3aa: ASRYRGGNQPQH
v_gene: TRBV9; j_gene: TRBJ1-6; CDR3aa: ASSPGGTSYNSPLH
v_gene: TRBV7-9; j_gene: TRBJ2-7; CDR3aa: ASSQDRAYEQY
v_gene: TRBV6-6; j_gene: TRBJ1-3; CDR3aa: ASSRNRDRGSGNTIY
v_gene: TRBV5-1; j_gene: TRBJ2-3; CDR3aa: ASSLAGGPTDTQY
v_gene: TRBV3-1/TRBV3-2; j_gene: TRBJ1-1; CDR3aa: ASSQDFTGERAF
v_gene: TRBV5-1; j_gene: TRBJ2-2; CDR3aa: ASSIAGGPQLGTGELF
v_gene: TRBV5-4; j_gene: TRBJ2-5; CDR3aa: ASSSTGAGTQY
v_gene: TRBV28; j_gene: TRBJ2-7; CDR3aa: ASSSPSEQY
v_gene: TRBV4-1; j_gene: TRBJ2-1; CDR3aa: ASSSGQSEQF
v_gene: TRBV5-1; j_gene: TRBJ1-3; CDR3aa: ASSLAPGFGNTIY
v_gene: TRBV5-8; j_gene: TRBJ1-1; CDR3aa: ASSRITGTVNTEAF
v_gene: TRBV6-5; j_gene: TRBJ1-6; CDR3aa: ASRVSGTDNSPLH
v_gene: TRBV7-2; j_gene: TRBJ2-1; CDR3aa: ASSRERRRAQQF
v_gene: TRBV7-9; j_gene: TRBJ1-1; CDR3aa: ASSLAMNTEAF
v_gene: TRBV4-3; j_gene: TRBJ2-1; CDR3aa: ASSQALLYNEQF
v_gene: TRBV11-2; j_gene: TRBJ1-4; CDR3aa: ASSPGGSGEKLF
v_gene: TRBV3-1/TRBV3-2; j_gene: TRBJ2-5; CDR3aa: ASSLRLAGGETQY
v_gene: TRBV7-2; j_gene: TRBJ1-5; CDR3aa: ASSSSDQPQH
v_gene: TRBV9; j_gene: TRBJ1-1; CDR3aa: ASSPRGEHTEAF
v_gene: TRBV25-1; j_gene: TRBJ2-7; CDR3aa: ASSRGLAGDNEQY
v_gene: TRBV19; j_gene: TRBJ1-6; CDR3aa: ASSRTGGGDSPLH
v_gene: TRBV7-9; j_gene: TRBJ1-1; CDR3aa: ASSLADSGGEAF
v_gene: TRBV18; j_gene: TRBJ1-6; CDR3aa: ASSPSGQGNSPLH
v_gene: TRBV5-4; j_gene: TRBJ2-2; CDR3aa: ASSFESREDRELF
v_gene: TRBV3-1/TRBV3-2; j_gene: TRBJ2-7; CDR3aa: ASSRASGYEQY
v_gene: TRBV7-8; j_gene: TRBJ2-7; CDR3aa: ASSWDRGGNEQY
v_gene: TRBV28; j_gene: TRBJ1-4; CDR3aa: ASRDSRPNEKLF
v_gene: TRBV6-2/TRBV6-3; j_gene: TRBJ2-7; CDR3aa: ASSYSLAGKSSYEQY
v_gene: TRBV21-1; j_gene: TRBJ2-7; CDR3aa: ASSRTSGSSYEQY
v_gene: TRBV6-2/TRBV6-3; j_gene: TRBJ2-7; CDR3aa: ASSTARPSVVAEQY
v_gene: TRBV27; j_gene: TRBJ1-2; CDR3aa: ASSLQGALDGYT
v_gene: TRBV11-2; j_gene: TRBJ2-1; CDR3aa: ASSTDWGSYNEQF
v_gene: TRBV24-1; j_gene: TRBJ2-3; CDR3aa: ATSDVSSGGAIQY
v_gene: TRBV5-1; j_gene: TRBJ2-2; CDR3aa: ASSSTGFGGELF
v_gene: TRBV19; j_gene: TRBJ2-2; CDR3aa: ASSIPLPFTSNTGELF
v_gene: TRBV5-1; j_gene: TRBJ2-3; CDR3aa: ASSFSRDTQY
v_gene: TRBV7-8; j_gene: TRBJ2-3; CDR3aa: ASSLSGRAGSTDTQY
v_gene: TRBV10-2; j_gene: TRBJ1-4; CDR3aa: ASSESTNGEEKLF
v_gene: TRBV27; j_gene: TRBJ1-5; CDR3aa: ASSWGFNSNQPQH
v_gene: TRBV5-5; j_gene: TRBJ1-1; CDR3aa: ASSLLTSRGLGTEAF
v_gene: TRBV5-6; j_gene: TRBJ1-4; CDR3aa: ASSPRPGLTNEKLF
v_gene: TRBV7-2; j_gene: TRBJ2-7; CDR3aa: ASSGRLKSYEQY